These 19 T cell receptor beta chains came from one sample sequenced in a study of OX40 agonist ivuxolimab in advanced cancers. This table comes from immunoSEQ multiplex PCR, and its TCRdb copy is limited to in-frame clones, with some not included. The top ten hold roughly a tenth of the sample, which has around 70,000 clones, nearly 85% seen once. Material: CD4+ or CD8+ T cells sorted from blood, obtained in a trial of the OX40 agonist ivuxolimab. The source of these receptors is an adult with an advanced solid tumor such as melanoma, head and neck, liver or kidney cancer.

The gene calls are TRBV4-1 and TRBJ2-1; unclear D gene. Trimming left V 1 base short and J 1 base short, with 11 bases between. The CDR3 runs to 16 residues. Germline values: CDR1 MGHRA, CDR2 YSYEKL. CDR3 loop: CASSQVDLTSYNEQFF. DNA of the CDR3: TGCGCCAGCAGCCAAGTCGACCTAACGTCCTACAATGAGCAGTTCTTC.

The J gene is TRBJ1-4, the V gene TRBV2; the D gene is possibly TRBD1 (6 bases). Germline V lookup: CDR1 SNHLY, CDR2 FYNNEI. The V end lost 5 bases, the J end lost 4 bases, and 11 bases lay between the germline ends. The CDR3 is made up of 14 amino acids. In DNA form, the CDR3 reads TGTGCCAGCAGTTACCGGGACATTAATGAAAAACTGTTTTTT. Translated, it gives CASSYRDINEKLFF.

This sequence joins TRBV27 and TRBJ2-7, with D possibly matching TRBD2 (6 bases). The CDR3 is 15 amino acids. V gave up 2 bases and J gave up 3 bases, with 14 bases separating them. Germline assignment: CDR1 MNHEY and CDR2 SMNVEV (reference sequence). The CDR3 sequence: CASSLIGGRIYEQYF. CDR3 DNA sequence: TGTGCCAGCAGTTTAATCGGGGGTCGAATCTACGAGCAGTACTTC.

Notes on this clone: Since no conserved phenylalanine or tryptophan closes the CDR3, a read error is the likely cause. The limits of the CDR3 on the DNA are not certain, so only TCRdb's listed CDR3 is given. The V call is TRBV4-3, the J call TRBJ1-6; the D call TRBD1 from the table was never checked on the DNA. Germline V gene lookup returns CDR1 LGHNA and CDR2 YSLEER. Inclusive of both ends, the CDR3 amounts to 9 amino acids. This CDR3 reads CASSQFWPG.

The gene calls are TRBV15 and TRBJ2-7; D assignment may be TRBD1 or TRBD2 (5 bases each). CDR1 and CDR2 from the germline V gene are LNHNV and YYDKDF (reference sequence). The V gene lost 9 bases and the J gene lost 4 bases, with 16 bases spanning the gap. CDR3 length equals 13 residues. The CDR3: CATSPGPTYEQYF. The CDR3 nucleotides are TGTGCCACGTCCCCGGGACCGACTTACGAGCAGTACTTC.

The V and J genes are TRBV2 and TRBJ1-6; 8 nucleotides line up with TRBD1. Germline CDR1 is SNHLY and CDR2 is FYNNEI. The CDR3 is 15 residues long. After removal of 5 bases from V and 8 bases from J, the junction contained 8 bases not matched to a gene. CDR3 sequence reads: CASSLDRAADSPLHF. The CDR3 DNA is TGTGCCAGCAGTTTGGACAGGGCTGCAGATTCACCCCTCCACTTT. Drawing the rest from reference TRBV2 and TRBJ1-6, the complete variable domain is EPEVTQTPSHQVTQMGQEVILRCVPISNHLYFYWYRQILGQKVEFLVSFYNNEISEKSEIFDDQFSVERPDGSNFTLKIRSTKLEDSAMYFCASSLDRAADSPLHFGNGTRLTVT.

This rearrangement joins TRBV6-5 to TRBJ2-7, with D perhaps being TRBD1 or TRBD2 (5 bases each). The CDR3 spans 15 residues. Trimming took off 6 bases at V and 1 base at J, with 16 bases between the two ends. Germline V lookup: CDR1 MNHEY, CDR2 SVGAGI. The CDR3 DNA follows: TGTGCCAGCAGGGCTTCCGGGACGGGATCCTACGAGCAGTACTTC. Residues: CASRASGTGSYEQYF.

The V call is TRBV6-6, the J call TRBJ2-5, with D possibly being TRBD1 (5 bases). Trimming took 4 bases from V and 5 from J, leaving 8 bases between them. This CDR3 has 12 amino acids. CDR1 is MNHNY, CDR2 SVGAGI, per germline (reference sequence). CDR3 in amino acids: CASSSGKETQYF. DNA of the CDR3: TGTGCCAGCAGTTCAGGGAAGGAGACCCAGTACTTC.

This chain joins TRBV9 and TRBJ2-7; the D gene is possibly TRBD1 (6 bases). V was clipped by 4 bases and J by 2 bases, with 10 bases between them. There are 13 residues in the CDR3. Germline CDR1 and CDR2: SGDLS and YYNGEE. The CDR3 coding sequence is TGTGCCAGCAGCAGGGGGAGCCCCTACGAGCAGTACTTC. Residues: CASSRGSPYEQYF.

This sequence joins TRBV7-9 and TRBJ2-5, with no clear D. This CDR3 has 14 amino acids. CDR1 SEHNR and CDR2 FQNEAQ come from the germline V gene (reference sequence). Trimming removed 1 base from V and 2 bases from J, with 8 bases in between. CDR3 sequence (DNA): TGTGCCAGCAGCTTAGGACTGACTCAAGAGACCCAGTACTTC. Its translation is CASSLGLTQETQYF.

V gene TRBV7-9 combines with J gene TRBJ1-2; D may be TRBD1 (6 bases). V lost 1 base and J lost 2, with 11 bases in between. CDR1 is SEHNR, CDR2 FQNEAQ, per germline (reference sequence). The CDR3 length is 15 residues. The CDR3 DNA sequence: TGTGCCAGCAGCTTAGAACAGGGTTACAACTATGGCTACACCTTC. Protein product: CASSLEQGYNYGYTF. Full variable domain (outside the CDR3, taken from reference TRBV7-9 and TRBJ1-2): DTGVSQNPRHKITKRGQNVTFRCDPISEHNRLYWYRQTLGQGPEFLTYFQNEAQLEKSRLLSDRFSAERPKGSFSTLEIQRTEQGDSAMYLCASSLEQGYNYGYTFGSGTRLTVV.

CDR3 residues: CSVASGAGNTIYF. CDR3 bases: TGCAGCGTTGCCTCCGGGGCTGGAAACACCATATATTTT. V and J are TRBV29-1 and TRBJ1-3; D call uncertain. The CDR3 has 13 amino acids. Per germline, CDR1 SQVTM and CDR2 ANQGSEA. The V gene lost 4 bases and the J gene lost 2 bases, with 9 bases spanning the gap.

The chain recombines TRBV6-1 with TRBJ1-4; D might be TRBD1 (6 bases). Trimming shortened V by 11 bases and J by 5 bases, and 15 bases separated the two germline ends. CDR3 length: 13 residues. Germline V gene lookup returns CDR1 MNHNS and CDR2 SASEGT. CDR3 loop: CAGLDSNNEKLFF. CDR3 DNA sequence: TGTGCCGGACTGGACAGCAACAATGAAAAACTGTTTTTT.

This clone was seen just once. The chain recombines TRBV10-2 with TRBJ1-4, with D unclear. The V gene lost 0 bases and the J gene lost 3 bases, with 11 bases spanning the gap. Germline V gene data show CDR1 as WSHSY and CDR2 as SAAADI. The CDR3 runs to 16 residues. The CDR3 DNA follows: TGCGCCAGCAGTGAGTCTGGTTGGTATTCTAATGAAAAACTGTTTTTT. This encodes CASSESGWYSNEKLFF.

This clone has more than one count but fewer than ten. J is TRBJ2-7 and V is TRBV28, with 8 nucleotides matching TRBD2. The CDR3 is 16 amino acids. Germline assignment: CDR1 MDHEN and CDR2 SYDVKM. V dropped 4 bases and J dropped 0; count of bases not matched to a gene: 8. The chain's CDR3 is CASSSPTSASSYEQYV. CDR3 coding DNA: TGTGCCAGCAGTTCCCCGACTAGCGCTAGCTCCTACGAGCAGTACGTC.

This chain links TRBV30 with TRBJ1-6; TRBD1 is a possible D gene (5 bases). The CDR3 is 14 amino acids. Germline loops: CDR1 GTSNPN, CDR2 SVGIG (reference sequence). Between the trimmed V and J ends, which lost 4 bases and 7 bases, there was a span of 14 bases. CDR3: CAWNLGTGNSPLHF. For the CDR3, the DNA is TGTGCCTGGAATCTTGGGACGGGGAATTCACCCCTCCACTTT.

The CDR3 bases are TGTGCCAGCGGGCGGGCAAGCTCTGGAAACACCATATATTTT. Translation gives CASGRASSGNTIYF. The genes are TRBV2 and TRBJ1-3; D call uncertain. CDR1 and CDR2 from the germline V gene are SNHLY and FYNNEI. Trimming stripped 8 bases from V and 0 bases from J, with 11 bases between. The CDR3 has 14 residues. The full variable domain, completed using reference TRBV2 and TRBJ1-3, is EPEVTQTPSHQVTQMGQEVILRCVPISNHLYFYWYRQILGQKVEFLVSFYNNEISEKSEIFDDQFSVERPDGSNFTLKIRSTKLEDSAMYFCASGRASSGNTIYFGEGSWLTVV.

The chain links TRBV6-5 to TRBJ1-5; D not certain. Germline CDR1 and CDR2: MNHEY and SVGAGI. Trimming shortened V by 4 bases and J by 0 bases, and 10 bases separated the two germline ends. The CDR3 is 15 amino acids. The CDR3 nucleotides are TGTGCCAGCAGTTCCCTCCCGTATAGCAATCAGCCCCAGCATTTT. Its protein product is CASSSLPYSNQPQHF.

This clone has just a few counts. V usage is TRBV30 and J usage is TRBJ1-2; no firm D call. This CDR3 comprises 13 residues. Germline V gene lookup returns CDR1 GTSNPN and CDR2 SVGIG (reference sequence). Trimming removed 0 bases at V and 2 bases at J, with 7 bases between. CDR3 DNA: TGTGCCTGGAGTGTTGACCTCAACTATGGCTACACCTTC. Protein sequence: CAWSVDLNYGYTF.